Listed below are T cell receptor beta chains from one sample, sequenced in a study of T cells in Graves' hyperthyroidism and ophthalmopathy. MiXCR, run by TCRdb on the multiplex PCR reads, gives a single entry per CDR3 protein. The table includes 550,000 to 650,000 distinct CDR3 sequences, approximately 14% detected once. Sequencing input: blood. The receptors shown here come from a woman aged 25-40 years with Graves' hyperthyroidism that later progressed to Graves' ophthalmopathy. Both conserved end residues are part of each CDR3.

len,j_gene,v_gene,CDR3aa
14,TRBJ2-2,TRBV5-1,CASSLAGESGELFF
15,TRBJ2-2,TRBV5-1,CASSLVGDRTGELFF
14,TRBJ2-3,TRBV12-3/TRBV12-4,CASSFSKGTDTQYF
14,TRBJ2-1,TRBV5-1,CASSLVGSWDEQFF
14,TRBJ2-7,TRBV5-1,CASSQTGQSYEQYF
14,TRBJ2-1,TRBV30,CAWSPGLAGEEQFF
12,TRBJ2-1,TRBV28,CASSRAGNEQFF
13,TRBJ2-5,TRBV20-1,CSAGTSDQETQYF
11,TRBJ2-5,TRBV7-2,CASSLTGNLYF
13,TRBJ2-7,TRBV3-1,CASSQTGWNEQYF
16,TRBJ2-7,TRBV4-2,CASSQGDRGEIGEQYF
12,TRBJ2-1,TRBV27,CASRRGYNEQFF
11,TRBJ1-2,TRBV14,CASSSGTAVTF
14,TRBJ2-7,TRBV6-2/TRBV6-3,CASRATGGSYEQYF
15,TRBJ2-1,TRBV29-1,CSVDHGALAITEQFF
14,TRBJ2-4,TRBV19,CASSISGEKNIQYF
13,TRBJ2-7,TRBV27,CASSLYPHHEQYF
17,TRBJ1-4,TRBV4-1,CASSPGPITATNEKLFF
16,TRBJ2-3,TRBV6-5,CASSFRAGKGTDTQYF
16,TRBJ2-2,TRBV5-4,CASSLGGQGASGELFF
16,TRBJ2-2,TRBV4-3,CASSQTGTRNTGELFF
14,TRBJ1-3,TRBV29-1,CSVRTDASGNTIYF
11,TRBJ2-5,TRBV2,CASGPQETQYF
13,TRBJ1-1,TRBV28,CASSLAWGTEAFF
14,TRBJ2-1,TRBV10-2,CASSESGPYNEQFF
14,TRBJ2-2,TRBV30,CAWITTDSTGELFF
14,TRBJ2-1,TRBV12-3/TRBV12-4,CASSPLREGNEQFF
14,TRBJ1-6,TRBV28,CASISGGAQSPLHF
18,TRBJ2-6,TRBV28,CASSSRTGLWSGANVLTF
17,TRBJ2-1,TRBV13,CASSPSFRDRGHNEQFF
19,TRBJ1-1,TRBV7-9,CASLPKIGTVKKGDTEAFF